Following are 25 T cell receptor beta chains from one sample sequenced in a study of T cells in narcolepsy. Assay used: immunoSEQ multiplex PCR; TCRdb lists only in-frame clones, some missing. The sample yields some 19,000 clones, just over 85% seen once. The sample was memory (CD45RA-) CD4+ T cells from blood. All receptors come from a human donor in good health.

This clone came up a few times. This chain connects TRBV19 to TRBJ2-2; D not resolved. The CDR3 loop spans 12 amino acids. V was pared by 2 bases and J by 2 bases, with 0 bases between. The V gene's germline CDR1 is LNHDA and CDR2 SQIVND (reference sequence). As DNA, the CDR3 is TGTGCCAGTAGTATAAACACCGGGGAGCTGTTTTTT. As protein: CASSINTGELFF.

The V gene is TRBV27, the J gene TRBJ2-7; TRBD1 matches 10 bases. Unmatched junction bases numbered 14, after V lost 4 bases and J lost 2 bases. The germline gives CDR1 MNHEY, CDR2 SMNVEV (reference sequence). This CDR3 has 18 amino acids. CDR3 DNA sequence: TGTGCCAGCAGTTACATAAAACCGGGACAGGGGCAGGCCTACGAGCAGTACTTC. This encodes CASSYIKPGQGQAYEQYF.

As for this clone: One junction end does not reproduce the germline sequence, and a read error may be involved. Within the sample, other DNA sequences also encode this same CDR3. The rearrangement uses TRBV7-9 and TRBJ1-1; D is undetermined. Germline V gene lookup returns CDR1 SEHNR and CDR2 FQNEAQ (reference sequence). The CDR3 sequence is 14 residues long. CDR3 DNA: TGTGCCAGCAGCTTAATTTCAGGAGACACCGAAGCTTTCTTT. Translated, it gives CASSLISGDTEAFF. Full variable domain (remainder filled in from reference TRBV7-9 and TRBJ1-1): DTGVSQNPRHKITKRGQNVTFRCDPISEHNRLYWYRQTLGQGPEFLTYFQNEAQLEKSRLLSDRFSAERPKGSFSTLEIQRTEQGDSAMYLCASSLISGDTEAFFGQGTRLTVV.

CDR3 in amino acids: CASGEDSYEQYF. DNA of the CDR3: TGTGCCAGTGGAGAGGACTCCTACGAGCAGTACTTC. This chain uses TRBV25-1 with TRBJ2-7; D is ambiguous. The length of the CDR3 is 12 residues. CDR1 MGHDK and CDR2 SYGVNS come from the germline V gene. Trimming stripped 9 bases from V and 0 bases from J, with 9 bases between.

The gene calls are TRBV11-3 and TRBJ2-1, with 8 bases aligning to TRBD1. This CDR3 is 14 amino acids long. V trimming: 4 bases; J trimming: 8 bases; junction bases outside the gene matches: 7. CDR1 is SGHNT and CDR2 is YENEEA in the germline V gene. The CDR3 spells CASSSRTGRYEQFF. The DNA of the CDR3 is TGTGCCAGCAGCTCCCGGACAGGGCGCTATGAGCAGTTCTTC.

The V and J genes are TRBV9 and TRBJ2-4; a weak D match, TRBD1 (5 bases). Germline V gene data show CDR1 as SGDLS and CDR2 as YYNGEE. The CDR3 extends over 16 amino acids. Trimming pared 4 bases from V and 0 bases from J, leaving 14 bases between. The CDR3 coding sequence is TGTGCCAGCAGCACGACAGTCGATCTAGCCAAAAACATTCAGTACTTC. Protein: CASSTTVDLAKNIQYF.

This clone has just one count. This chain links TRBV6-4 with TRBJ1-2, with 8 nucleotides matching TRBD1. The CDR3 is 13 residues long. Germline V gene sequence: CDR1 MRHNA, CDR2 SNTAGT. V lost 4 bases, J lost 5 bases, and 3 bases stayed unmatched. As DNA, the CDR3 is TGTGCCAGCAGTGGAGACAGGGGATATGGCTACACCTTC. This gives the protein CASSGDRGYGYTF.

This chain uses TRBV6-1 with TRBJ1-2, with no clear D. This CDR3 contains 13 residues. Trimming removed 6 bases at V and 4 bases at J, with 12 bases between. Per germline, CDR1 MNHNS and CDR2 SASEGT. CDR3 nucleotide sequence: TGTGCCAGCAGCGAGCCCCCGTCCTATGGCTACACCTTC. It encodes CASSEPPSYGYTF.

The genes are TRBV10-2 and TRBJ2-5; D may be TRBD1 (5 bases). The V end was cut by 7 bases, the J end by 4 bases, with 16 bases between. CDR1 is WSHSY and CDR2 is SAAADI in the germline V gene. The CDR3 is 14 residues long. The CDR3 loop is CASTGQPVRETQYF. DNA of the CDR3: TGCGCCAGCACCGGACAACCCGTTCGAGAGACCCAGTACTTC.

The chain recombines TRBV15 with TRBJ2-1, with a weak D call TRBD2 (5 bases). CDR3 length: 15 amino acids. The germline CDR1 and CDR2 sequences are LNHNV and YYDKDF (reference sequence). Trimming removed 9 bases at V and 0 bases at J, with 15 bases between. The CDR3 reads CATGRARDSYNEQFF. CDR3 coding DNA: TGTGCCACTGGGCGGGCACGGGACTCCTACAATGAGCAGTTCTTC.

This chain links TRBV19 with TRBJ2-2, with D uncertain. The CDR3 totals 14 residues. V lost 4 bases and J 6 bases, leaving 12 bases between the germline ends. In germline, CDR1 is LNHDA, CDR2 SQIVND (reference sequence). The DNA of the CDR3 is TGTGCCAGTAGTACCGATATTAAGGCCGGGGAGCTGTTTTTT. Its translation: CASSTDIKAGELFF.

The chain uses TRBV5-4 and TRBJ2-5; D is perhaps TRBD1 or TRBD2 (5 bases each). The germline V gene encodes CDR1 SGHNT and CDR2 YYREEE (reference sequence). CDR3 length equals 14 residues. Trimming left V 3 bases short and J 2 bases short, with 11 bases between. The CDR3 loop reads CASSSGRGQETQYF. The CDR3 DNA is TGTGCCAGCAGCTCGGGACGAGGGCAAGAGACCCAGTACTTC.

V gene TRBV30 combines with J gene TRBJ1-2, with D hard to call. This CDR3 region has 14 residues. CDR1 and CDR2 (germline): GTSNPN, SVGIG (reference sequence). V lost 2 bases to trimming and J lost 2 bases, with 12 bases between them. CDR3 amino acids: CAWSTPEINYGYTF. The CDR3 region has the DNA TGTGCCTGGAGTACGCCAGAAATAAACTATGGCTACACCTTC.

The rearrangement links TRBV13 to TRBJ2-2, with 9 bases matching TRBD1. This CDR3 has 15 amino acids. After removal of 5 bases from V and 1 base from J, the junction contained 2 bases not matched to a gene. Germline V gene lookup returns CDR1 PRHDT and CDR2 FYEKMQ (reference sequence). CDR3 nucleotides: TGTGCCAGCAGCGAGGACAGGGGGAACACCGGGGAGCTGTTTTTT. Protein sequence: CASSEDRGNTGELFF.

This chain links TRBV7-9 with TRBJ1-2; the D gene is possibly TRBD1 (5 bases). The length of the CDR3 is 14 residues. The V gene lost 2 bases and the J gene lost 2 bases, with 9 bases spanning the gap. In germline, CDR1 is SEHNR, CDR2 FQNEAQ (reference sequence). CDR3 DNA sequence: TGTGCCAGCAGCTTATCGTCAGGGAACTATGGCTACACCTTC. It codes for CASSLSSGNYGYTF.

V gene TRBV27 combines with J gene TRBJ1-4, with D possibly TRBD1 on 6 matching bases. V lost 6 bases and J lost 8, with 19 bases in between. The germline V gene has CDR1 MNHEY and CDR2 SMNVEV (reference sequence). This CDR3 has 15 residues. The CDR3 DNA follows: TGTGCCAGCAGGGGGTGGGGGCAGGGGTGGGAAAAACTGTTTTTT. The encoded protein is CASRGWGQGWEKLFF.

The chain carries TRBV7-2 and TRBJ1-2, with D uncertain. Per the germline V gene, CDR1 is SGHTA and CDR2 is FQGNSA. V was pared by 0 bases and J by 5 bases, with 16 bases between. The CDR3 spans 16 residues. The CDR3 protein is CASSLAPGQLAYGYTF. CDR3 nucleotides: TGTGCCAGCAGCTTAGCACCAGGCCAGCTGGCGTATGGCTACACCTTC.

The count of this clone is one. The rearrangement uses TRBV30 and TRBJ1-4; TRBD1 might be the D (5 bases). With 4 bases removed from V and 4 bases from J, the gap between germline ends came to 13 bases. The CDR3 has 14 residues. Germline V gene lookup returns CDR1 GTSNPN and CDR2 SVGIG (reference sequence). This CDR3 reads CAWTSGPINEKLFF. CDR3 coding DNA: TGTGCCTGGACCTCGGGACCCATTAATGAAAAACTGTTTTTT.

This clone has more than one count but fewer than ten. The chain couples TRBV15 to TRBJ1-1, with D hard to call. Trimming took 6 bases from V and 0 from J, leaving 8 bases between them. Germline V gives CDR1 LNHNV, CDR2 YYDKDF (reference sequence). This CDR3 is built from 13 residues. The CDR3 is CATSSVMNTEAFF. The CDR3 nucleotides read TGTGCCACCAGTTCCGTGATGAACACTGAAGCTTTCTTT.

This clone has only one observation. V usage is TRBV7-2 and J usage is TRBJ2-5, with 13 bases identical to TRBD2. Unmatched junction bases numbered 4, after V lost 5 bases and J lost 1 base. This CDR3 comprises 16 residues. Per germline, CDR1 SGHTA and CDR2 FQGNSA. CDR3 residues: CASSPGLAGPQETQYF. The CDR3 DNA sequence: TGTGCCAGCAGCCCGGGACTAGCGGGGCCCCAAGAGACCCAGTACTTC.

The chain uses TRBV21-1 and TRBJ2-3; TRBD2 is taken as the D call from the table, unchecked against the DNA. TRBV21-1 is termed a pseudogene. This CDR3 spans 13 amino acids. This CDR3 reads CASSKAREDTQYF. The DNA for the CDR3 is TGTGCCAGCAGCAAAGCGCGGGAAGATACGCAGTATTTT.

The V and J genes are TRBV9 and TRBJ1-2; perhaps TRBD1 as D (5 bases). Between the trimmed V and J ends, which lost 0 bases and 8 bases, there was a span of 14 bases. The CDR3 runs to 14 residues. Germline values: CDR1 SGDLS, CDR2 YYNGEE. CDR3 amino acids: CASSVEVAGRGYTF. The CDR3 DNA reads TGTGCCAGCAGCGTAGAGGTGGCAGGGCGCGGCTACACCTTC.

The V call is TRBV30, the J call TRBJ1-1; TRBD1 might be the D (5 bases). This CDR3 is 16 amino acids long. V was shortened by 2 bases and J by 3 bases, with 19 bases between the two germline ends. The germline V gene has CDR1 GTSNPN and CDR2 SVGIG (reference sequence). In DNA form, the CDR3 reads TGTGCCTGGAGTCTCGGGGGGATATCGTTTGACACTGAAGCTTTCTTT. Translation gives CAWSLGGISFDTEAFF.

Only one count was recorded for this clone. This chain links TRBV4-3 with TRBJ2-7; possible D gene TRBD1, 6 bases. CDR3 length: 15 residues. In germline, CDR1 is LGHNA, CDR2 YSLEER. Trimming shortened V by 0 bases and J by 2 bases, and 11 bases separated the two germline ends. The CDR3 spells CASSQEGGNTYEQYF. For the CDR3, the DNA is TGCGCCAGCAGCCAAGAAGGGGGTAACACCTACGAGCAGTACTTC.

The chain links TRBV6-5 to TRBJ2-2; TRBD1 agrees at 8 bases. From germline, CDR1 is MNHEY and CDR2 SVGAGI. This CDR3 has 15 residues. The V gene end was trimmed by 5 bases and the J gene end by 6 bases; junction bases not matched to a gene: 8. In nucleotides, the CDR3 is TGTGCCAGCAGTCCTCCGGGACAGGTAGCCGGGGAGCTGTTTTTT. This codes for CASSPPGQVAGELFF.